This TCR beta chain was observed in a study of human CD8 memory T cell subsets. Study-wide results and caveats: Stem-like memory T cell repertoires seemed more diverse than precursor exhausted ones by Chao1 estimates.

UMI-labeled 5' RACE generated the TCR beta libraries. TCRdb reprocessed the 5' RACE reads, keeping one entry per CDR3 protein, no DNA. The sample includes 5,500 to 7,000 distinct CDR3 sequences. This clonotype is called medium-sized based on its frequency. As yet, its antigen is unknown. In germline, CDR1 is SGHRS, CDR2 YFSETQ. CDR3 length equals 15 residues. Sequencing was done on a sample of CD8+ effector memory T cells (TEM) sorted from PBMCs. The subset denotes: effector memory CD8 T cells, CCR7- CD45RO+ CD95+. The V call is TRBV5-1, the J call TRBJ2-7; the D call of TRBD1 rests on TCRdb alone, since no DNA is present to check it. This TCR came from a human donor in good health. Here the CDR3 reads CASSLEAGVTYEQYF.